A single sample is the source of the 22 T cell receptor beta chains below, sequenced in a study of cytomegalovirus exposure and HLA in healthy donors. PCR amplification relied on 60 Vbeta primers (plus 13 Jbeta primers). Sequencing was performed with immunoSEQ multiplex PCR; in TCRdb, only in-frame clones are kept and a portion is missing. The table lists hundreds of thousands of clones, 65% to 85% of them singletons. Sequencing input: PBMCs. Every receptor here comes from a boy aged 2 to 9 in good health and CMV-seronegative.

This chain joins TRBV2 and TRBJ2-1; 11 nucleotides agree with TRBD2. Germline CDR1 SNHLY, CDR2 FYNNEI. The CDR3 has 17 amino acids. The V and J ends lost 7 bases and 0 bases, in that order; junction bases with no gene match: 8. CDR3 nucleotide sequence: TGTGCCAGCACAACTAGCGGGAGTGGGGTCTCCTACAATGAGCAGTTCTTC. Its translation: CASTTSGSGVSYNEQFF.

J is TRBJ1-2 and V is TRBV27; D perhaps matches TRBD1 (5 bases). The V gene's germline CDR1 is MNHEY and CDR2 SMNVEV (reference sequence). With 3 bases removed from V and 6 bases from J, the gap between germline ends came to 17 bases. This CDR3 region has 15 residues. CDR3 residues: CASSFAPWGEHGYTF. The CDR3 DNA sequence: TGTGCCAGCAGTTTCGCCCCATGGGGGGAGCATGGCTACACCTTC.

The chain's CDR3 is CASSQANPGTQDHEQYF. CDR3 DNA sequence: TGCGCCAGCAGCCAGGCGAATCCCGGGACACAGGACCACGAGCAGTACTTC. The chain has TRBV4-1 and TRBJ2-7, with D perhaps matching TRBD1 (6 bases). The CDR3 is 17 amino acids. Looked up from germline, CDR1 is MGHRA and CDR2 is YSYEKL. V gave up 3 bases and J gave up 5 bases, with 23 bases separating them.

This clone came up a few times. Other DNA sequences in the same sample also yield this CDR3. The genes are TRBV18 and TRBJ2-7; 7 bases align to TRBD1. V was clipped by 3 bases and J by 0 bases; unmatched bases: 2. The CDR3 runs to 14 residues. Germline V CDR1 and CDR2: KGHSH, LQKENI. This CDR3 reads CASSPDRNSYEQYF. The CDR3 coding sequence is TGTGCCAGCTCACCGGACAGGAACTCCTACGAGCAGTACTTC.

The gene calls are TRBV7-2 and TRBJ2-1; a possible D gene is TRBD1 (5 bases). The germline V gene has CDR1 SGHTA and CDR2 FQGNSA. This CDR3 has 15 residues. V lost 5 bases and J lost 9, with 20 bases in between. The CDR3 DNA reads as TGTGCCAGCAGCGCCCCCGAATTTAGAAGGGGTGAGCAGTTCTTC. This sequence encodes CASSAPEFRRGEQFF.

Concerning this clone: The same CDR3 arises from other DNA sequences in this sample as well. The chain carries TRBV11-2 and TRBJ2-3; 7 bases are shared with TRBD1. The CDR3 runs to 14 residues. Germline CDR1 is SGHAT and CDR2 is FQNNGV. With 1 base clipped from V and 3 bases from J, the junction kept 1 base outside the gene matches. Written as DNA, the CDR3 is TGTGCCAGCAGCTTAGGACAGGGAACAGATACGCAGTATTTT. Encoded protein: CASSLGQGTDTQYF.

This chain uses TRBV5-4 with TRBJ1-2; 8 positions agree with TRBD1. J lost 7 bases, V lost 4 bases, and 6 bases had no gene match. Germline V gene data show CDR1 as SGHNT and CDR2 as YYREEE (reference sequence). This CDR3 has 13 amino acids. CDR3 DNA sequence: TGTGCCAGCAGCCCGGGACAGGTGATTGGCTACACCTTC. Translation gives CASSPGQVIGYTF.

The CDR3 is CASSLVGLAGELFF. The CDR3 nucleotides are TGTGCCAGCAGCTTGGTGGGCCTGGCCGGGGAGCTGTTTTTT. J is TRBJ2-2 and V is TRBV5-8; D is ambiguous. V shed 0 bases and J shed 6 bases, with 9 bases lying between them. The germline V gene encodes CDR1 SGHTS and CDR2 YDEGEE. The CDR3 covers 14 residues.

A single count supports this clone. The gene calls are TRBV9 and TRBJ2-3; 8 nucleotides match TRBD2. The V gene's germline CDR1 is SGDLS and CDR2 YYNGEE. The CDR3 has 15 residues. Trimming at V came to 0 bases and at J to 5 bases, leaving 5 bases not matched to a gene. The chain's CDR3 is CASSVAGGWGDTQYF. As DNA, the CDR3 is TGTGCCAGCAGCGTAGCGGGGGGGTGGGGAGATACGCAGTATTTT.

The chain joins TRBV11-2 to TRBJ2-1; possible D gene TRBD2, 5 bases. Trimming left V 5 bases short and J 5 bases short, with 22 bases between. This CDR3 is built from 17 residues. Germline V gives CDR1 SGHAT, CDR2 FQNNGV. The CDR3 loop reads CASSHMTGFPEDNEQFF. The CDR3 region has the DNA TGTGCCAGCAGCCACATGACGGGGTTCCCTGAGGACAATGAGCAGTTCTTC.

The chain uses TRBV10-2 and TRBJ2-2, with TRBD1 matching 12 bases. The CDR3 is made up of 17 amino acids. V lost 7 bases to trimming and J lost 5 bases; unmatched junction nucleotides: 11. From germline, CDR1 is WSHSY and CDR2 SAAADI. The CDR3 loop is CASNSPGTGGQTGELFF. CDR3 in DNA: TGCGCCAGCAACTCCCCTGGGACAGGGGGCCAGACCGGGGAGCTGTTTTTT.

The gene calls are TRBV4-1 and TRBJ2-1; D possibly corresponds to TRBD2 (5 bases). CDR1 is MGHRA, CDR2 YSYEKL, per germline. V shed 2 bases and J shed 2 bases, with 19 bases lying between them. The CDR3 spans 18 residues. The CDR3 loop reads CASSQRPGLPPPYNEQFF. The CDR3 DNA is TGCGCCAGCAGCCAAAGACCCGGACTTCCCCCCCCCTACAATGAGCAGTTCTTC.

The rearrangement uses TRBV25-1 and TRBJ1-2; no firm D call. CDR3 length: 11 residues. Looked up from germline, CDR1 is MGHDK and CDR2 is SYGVNS. Trimming removed 5 bases at V and 7 bases at J, with 8 bases between. The CDR3 spells CASSLRSGYTF. Written as DNA, the CDR3 is TGTGCCAGCAGTTTGAGGAGTGGCTACACCTTC.

This clone came up a few times. The chain joins TRBV9 to TRBJ2-7; TRBD1 aligns across 9 bases. The CDR3 sequence is 22 residues long. CDR1 SGDLS and CDR2 YYNGEE come from the germline V gene. The J segment lost 2 bases and the V segment lost 3 bases, leaving 27 bases of the junction unmatched. Here the CDR3 reads CASSAGATLWGQGKCWAYEQYF. CDR3 sequence (DNA): TGTGCCAGCAGCGCGGGGGCGACGTTGTGGGGACAGGGTAAATGTTGGGCCTACGAGCAGTACTTC.

The genes are TRBV2 and TRBJ1-2, with D unclear. Trimming took 7 bases from V and 4 from J, leaving 7 bases between them. The CDR3 has 11 amino acids. Germline values: CDR1 SNHLY, CDR2 FYNNEI. The CDR3 region has the DNA TGTGCCAGCAACAGTATCTATGGCTACACCTTC. Residues: CASNSIYGYTF.

CDR3 bases: TGTGCCATCAGTGAGGGGGGGACAGCTAAACCTTTTCAAGATACGCAGTATTTT. It translates to CAISEGGTAKPFQDTQYF. The V call is TRBV10-3, the J call TRBJ2-3; possible D gene TRBD1, 7 bases. Germline CDR1 is ENHRY and CDR2 is SYGVKD. The length of the CDR3 is 18 residues. V was trimmed by 2 bases and J by 5 bases, leaving 23 bases between them.

This clone has a handful of counts. CDR3 DNA: TGTGCCAGCAGCCTAGGACAGGGGAGTCAGCCCCAGCATTTT. Translation: CASSLGQGSQPQHF. This rearrangement joins TRBV5-6 to TRBJ1-5, with TRBD1 matching over 9 bases. Germline-derived CDR1 and CDR2 are SGHDT and YYEEEE. The CDR3 spans 14 residues. Trimming at V came to 4 bases and at J to 6 bases, leaving 5 bases not matched to a gene.

CDR3 in DNA: TGTGCCGGAAACAGGGGGCTTTCGTACAATGAGCAGTTCTTC. It yields the protein CAGNRGLSYNEQFF. V is TRBV6-5 and J is TRBJ2-1; 9 bases are shared with TRBD1. CDR3 size: 14 residues. Germline V gene data show CDR1 as MNHEY and CDR2 as SVGAGI. Losses at the gene ends were 11 bases for V and 4 bases for J; bases not matched to a gene: 9.

The chain links TRBV28 to TRBJ2-1, with TRBD2 matching over 8 bases. CDR1 is MDHEN, CDR2 SYDVKM, per germline. V lost 5 bases to trimming and J lost 4 bases; unmatched junction nucleotides: 10. The CDR3 covers 16 residues. This chain's CDR3 is CASSPPTSDLYNEQFF. The CDR3 DNA sequence: TGTGCCAGCAGTCCGCCGACTAGCGACTTATACAATGAGCAGTTCTTC. The full variable domain, completed using reference TRBV28 and TRBJ2-1, is DVKVTQSSRYLVKRTGEKVFLECVQDMDHENMFWYRQDPGLGLRLIYFSYDVKMKEKGDIPEGYSVSREKKERFSLILESASTNQTSMYLCASSPPTSDLYNEQFFGPGTRLTVL.

The CDR3 here is CASSEPGGQGSREQYF. CDR3 coding DNA: TGCGCCAGCAGTGAGCCAGGGGGACAGGGGTCCCGCGAGCAGTACTTC. The V gene is TRBV10-2, the J gene TRBJ2-7; 10 nucleotides align to TRBD1. Germline V gene lookup returns CDR1 WSHSY and CDR2 SAAADI. The V segment lost 2 bases and the J segment 6 bases; nucleotides outside the gene matches: 10. This CDR3 is 16 amino acids long.

The chain recombines TRBV5-1 with TRBJ2-3; D gene ambiguous. With 0 bases removed from V and 0 bases from J, the gap between germline ends came to 11 bases. Germline CDR1 SGHRS, CDR2 YFSETQ. The CDR3 has 16 amino acids. The CDR3 region has the DNA TGCGCCAGCAGCTTGGTTCACTTCGCTAGCACAGATACGCAGTATTTT. Protein: CASSLVHFASTDTQYF.

In regard to this clone: An end of the junction does not agree with germline; a read error may underlie this. This CDR3 is also generated by other DNA sequences in the sample. The CDR3 bases are TGCGCCAGCAGTTTCGACAGGGAACACGAGCAGTACTTC. Translating gives CASSFDREHEQYF. The chain links TRBV6-1 to TRBJ2-7; 7 positions match TRBD1. Per the germline V gene, CDR1 is MNHNS and CDR2 is SASEGT. The CDR3 loop spans 13 amino acids.